Listed here is a single T cell receptor (beta chain). Antigen specificity is unknown. These data belong to a study of early T cells in non-severe SARS-CoV-2 infection. Points from the study as a whole: Missing private and CD4 specificities, VDJdb matching favored anti-spike CD8 responses.

Germline CDR1 is SNHLY and CDR2 is FYNNEI. The CDR3 totals 14 residues. Trimming cost V 5 bases and J 5 bases; bases outside gene matches: 4. Attached unique molecular identifiers marked individual cDNA molecules. TCRdb re-called the 5' RACE reads through MiXCR, storing one row per CDR3 protein. The repertoire holds approximately 90,000 distinct CDR3 sequences, with 16% as singletons. The source of this sequence is an adult who was a healthcare worker with PCR-confirmed SARS-CoV-2 infection or an uninfected control (not recorded which). The genes are TRBV2 and TRBJ2-3; 10 bases line up with TRBD2. The specimen was whole blood, collected at baseline. This CDR3 reads CASSSSGSLDTQYF. CDR3 DNA: TGTGCCAGCAGTTCTAGCGGGAGTCTAGATACGCAGTATTTT. Full variable domain (remainder filled in from reference TRBV2 and TRBJ2-3): EPEVTQTPSHQVTQMGQEVILRCVPISNHLYFYWYRQILGQKVEFLVSFYNNEISEKSEIFDDQFSVERPDGSNFTLKIRSTKLEDSAMYFCASSSSGSLDTQYFGPGTRLTVL.